Listed below are T cell receptor beta chains from one sample, sequenced in a study of molecular identifiers for immune sequencing clone quantification. TCRdb re-analysed the PCR reads in MiXCR, keeping a single row per CDR3 protein. The data contain tens of thousands of distinct CDR3 sequences, 35% to 40% of them singletons. Sequenced: naive CD8+ T cells from blood, with Jurkat cell RNA spiked in. These receptors all stem from a human donor in good health. Some libraries in this study had Jurkat cell RNA spiked in. Each CDR3 is given with its conserved first and last residue. The order of the fields is V gene, clone size, D gene, J gene, CDR3 protein, CDR3 DNA. D genes are given only for firm matches. Clone size is given for some rows only: seen once, a few or many times, or a class if the clone is expanded.

TRBV12-3/TRBV12-4	few	.	TRBJ2-2	CASSLVTAGTGELFF	TGTGCCAGCAGTTTAGTGACAGCTGGGACCGGGGAGCTGTTTTTT
TRBV4-1	many	TRBD1	TRBJ2-4	CASSQGQTGGRIQYF	TGCGCCAGCAGCCAAGGCCAAACAGGGGGCAGGATTCAGTACTTC
TRBV29-1	many	.	TRBJ2-7	CSVELSYEQYF	TGCAGCGTTGAATTAAGCTACGAGCAGTACTTC
TRBV6-2/TRBV6-3	.	.	TRBJ2-7	CASSHSDGYEQYF	TGTGCCAGCAGTCATTCCGACGGCTACGAGCAGTACTTC
TRBV28	many	TRBD1	TRBJ1-5	CASSRNYRGPNQPQHF	TGTGCCAGCAGTCGAAACTACAGGGGACCCAATCAGCCCCAGCATTTT
TRBV7-3	few	.	TRBJ2-3	CASSWGGGAADTQYF	TGTGCCAGCAGCTGGGGAGGCGGGGCGGCAGATACGCAGTATTTT
TRBV28	many	.	TRBJ2-3	CASSLYRATSTDTQYF	TGTGCCAGCAGTTTATACAGGGCCACAAGCACAGATACGCAGTATTTT
TRBV15	many	.	TRBJ2-2	CATSRIPSTGELFF	TGTGCCACCAGCAGGATCCCGTCCACCGGGGAGCTGTTTTTT
TRBV6-2/TRBV6-3	.	.	TRBJ2-1	CASSYEGNWNDQFF	TGTGCCAGCAGTTATGAGGGAAACTGGAATGATCAGTTCTTC
TRBV28	many	.	TRBJ2-7	CASSQQGYSYEQYF	TGTGCCAGCAGCCAACAGGGCTACTCCTACGAGCAGTACTTC
TRBV5-4	few	.	TRBJ1-1	CASSFGPGTEAFF	TGTGCCAGCAGCTTTGGCCCTGGGACTGAAGCTTTCTTT
TRBV5-6	.	TRBD1	TRBJ2-3	CASSWAGTGGTDTQYF	TGTGCCAGCAGCTGGGCCGGGACAGGGGGAACAGATACGCAGTATTTT
TRBV2	.	.	TRBJ2-3	CASSEALATDTQYF	TGTGCCAGCAGTGAAGCGCTAGCCACAGATACGCAGTATTTT
TRBV28	.	.	TRBJ2-7	CASGHNSYEQYF	TGTGCCAGCGGACATAACTCCTACGAGCAGTACTTC
TRBV28	many	.	TRBJ2-7	CASSSEGPLYEQYF	TGTGCCAGCAGTTCGGAGGGCCCGCTCTACGAGCAGTACTTC
TRBV7-2	.	TRBD1	TRBJ2-3	CASSLVGTVTDTQYF	TGTGCCAGCAGCTTAGTTGGGACAGTCACAGATACGCAGTATTTT
TRBV9	few	TRBD1	TRBJ1-1	CASSGKQGAHTEAFF	TGTGCCAGCAGCGGAAAACAGGGGGCCCACACTGAAGCTTTCTTT
TRBV3-1	many	TRBD2	TRBJ2-7	CASSEVTSGPAYEQYF	TGTGCCAGCAGCGAAGTGACTAGCGGGCCTGCCTACGAGCAGTACTTC
TRBV14	.	.	TRBJ1-6	CASSYTGPNSPLHF	TGTGCCAGCAGCTATACAGGGCCCAATTCACCCCTCCACTTT
TRBV7-8	few	.	TRBJ1-4	CASSLGGGAKLFF	TGTGCCAGCAGCTTAGGGGGTGGGGCAAAACTGTTTTTT
TRBV9	.	.	TRBJ2-1	CASSGGTRASYNEQFF	TGTGCCAGCAGCGGGGGGACACGCGCCTCCTACAATGAGCAGTTCTTC
TRBV20-1	many	.	TRBJ2-3	CSARTGPQQYF	TGCAGTGCTAGGACGGGACCCCAGCAGTATTTT
TRBV6-6	few	.	TRBJ1-5	CASSYGGGQPQHF	TGTGCCAGCAGTTACGGGGGCGGACAGCCCCAGCATTTT
TRBV11-2	few	TRBD2	TRBJ2-3	CASSLAKALAATDTQYF	TGTGCCAGCAGCTTAGCTAAGGCCCTAGCGGCTACAGATACGCAGTATTTT
TRBV9	many	.	TRBJ2-7	CASSPRTAYEQYF	TGTGCCAGCAGCCCCCGGACAGCCTACGAGCAGTACTTC
TRBV6-2/TRBV6-3	.	.	TRBJ2-3	CASSPSGHIITDTQYF	TGTGCCAGCAGTCCTTCCGGACACATTATCACAGATACGCAGTATTTT
TRBV15	many	.	TRBJ2-3	CATSSLDYRVGADTQYF	TGTGCCACCAGCAGTCTGGACTACCGAGTAGGTGCGGATACGCAGTATTTT
TRBV28	.	TRBD1	TRBJ1-1	CASSTRTGMDTEAFF	TGTGCCAGCAGTACCCGGACAGGTATGGACACTGAAGCTTTCTTT
TRBV7-8	many	TRBD1	TRBJ2-5	CASSSPDILQGSYQETQYF	TGTGCCAGCAGCTCGCCCGATATACTACAGGGGTCGTACCAAGAGACCCAGTACTTC
TRBV28	many	.	TRBJ2-1	CASSWGGVEQFF	TGTGCCAGCAGTTGGGGTGGTGTTGAGCAGTTCTTC
TRBV5-4	.	.	TRBJ2-7	CASSLWGDSYEQYF	TGTGCCAGCAGCTTGTGGGGGGACTCCTACGAGCAGTACTTC
TRBV9	few	TRBD1	TRBJ2-1	CASSVWTGGNEQFF	TGTGCCAGCAGCGTGTGGACAGGGGGCAACGAGCAGTTCTTC
TRBV28	.	.	TRBJ2-7	CASSLLQLSEQYF	TGTGCCAGCAGTTTACTACAGCTGTCTGAGCAGTACTTC
TRBV20-1	.	TRBD2	TRBJ2-3	CSARGGRSGLITDTQYF	TGCAGTGCTAGGGGGGGGAGGAGTGGGCTTATCACAGATACGCAGTATTTT
TRBV6-5	.	TRBD1	TRBJ2-7	CASSYGRGIAYEQYF	TGTGCCAGCAGTTACGGCAGGGGGATTGCATACGAGCAGTACTTC
TRBV9	.	.	TRBJ2-7	CASSAPTSYEQYF	TGTGCCAGCAGCGCCCCGACTAGCTACGAGCAGTACTTC
TRBV7-9	few	.	TRBJ2-1	CASSLARGNEQFF	TGTGCCAGCAGCTTAGCCAGGGGCAATGAGCAGTTCTTC
TRBV5-1	few	.	TRBJ2-7	CASSFTTGTYEQYF	TGCGCCAGCAGCTTCACGACAGGAACCTACGAGCAGTACTTC
TRBV27	.	.	TRBJ2-1	CASSPSGAYNEQFF	TGTGCCAGCTCTCCCAGCGGAGCCTACAATGAGCAGTTCTTC
TRBV7-8	few	TRBD1	TRBJ2-7	CASSLEGDSSYEQYF	TGTGCCAGCAGCTTAGAGGGGGACAGTTCCTACGAGCAGTACTTC
TRBV20-1	few	.	TRBJ2-7	CSAQDRSSYEQYF	TGCAGTGCTCAGGACCGGAGCTCCTACGAGCAGTACTTC